This T cell receptor beta chain is drawn from a study of T cell repertoires in cytomegalovirus infection. Study background: Peptides in the study included HLA-C-restricted and HLA-B-restricted CMV epitopes. It can be stated that public TCR beta signatures indicated CMV infection as well as a matching HLA type.

CDR3 length: 17 residues. Trimming shortened V by 1 base and J by 1 base, and 14 bases separated the two germline ends. Germline-derived CDR1 and CDR2 are MNHNY and SVGAGI (reference sequence). Worth noting for this clonotype: The antigen is unknown.

Study findings and constraints: Public TCR beta family frequency separated CMV-and-HLA carriers, including in an independent cohort.

Via MiXCR, TCRdb re-called the reads, giving one row per CDR3 protein. The sample shows 750,000 to 950,000 distinct CDR3 sequences, roughly 29% of them seen only once. The chain recombines TRBV6-6 with TRBJ2-1; D might be TRBD2 (5 bases). Sequenced material: cultured CD8+ T cells from PBMCs, taken from culture after CMV antigen stimulation. This TCR was recovered from a human donor in good health (CMV status not recorded). Some clones in this sample may be carry-over from other donors' samples. The CDR3 loop is CASSYLVGGPSYNEQFF. The CDR3 DNA follows: TGTGCCAGCAGTTACTTAGTCGGAGGCCCTTCCTACAATGAGCAGTTCTTC.